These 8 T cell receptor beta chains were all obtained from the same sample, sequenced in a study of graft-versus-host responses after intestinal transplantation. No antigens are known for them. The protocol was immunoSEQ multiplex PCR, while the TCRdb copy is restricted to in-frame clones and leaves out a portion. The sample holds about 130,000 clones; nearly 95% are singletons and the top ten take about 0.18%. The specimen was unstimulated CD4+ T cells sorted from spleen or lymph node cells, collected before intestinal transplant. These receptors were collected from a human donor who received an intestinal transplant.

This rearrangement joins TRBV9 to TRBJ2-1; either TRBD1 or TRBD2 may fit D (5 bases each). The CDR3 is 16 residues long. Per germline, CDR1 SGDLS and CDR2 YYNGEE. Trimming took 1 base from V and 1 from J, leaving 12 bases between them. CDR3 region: CASSVTGQASYNEQFF. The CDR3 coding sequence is TGTGCCAGCAGCGTAACGGGGCAAGCGTCCTACAATGAGCAGTTCTTC.

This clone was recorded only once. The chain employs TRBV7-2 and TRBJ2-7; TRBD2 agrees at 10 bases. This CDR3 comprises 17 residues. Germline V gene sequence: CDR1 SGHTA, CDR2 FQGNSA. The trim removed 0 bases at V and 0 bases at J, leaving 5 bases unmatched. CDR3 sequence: CASSLASGRISSYEQYF. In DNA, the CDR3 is TGTGCCAGCAGCTTAGCTAGCGGGAGGATAAGCTCCTACGAGCAGTACTTC.

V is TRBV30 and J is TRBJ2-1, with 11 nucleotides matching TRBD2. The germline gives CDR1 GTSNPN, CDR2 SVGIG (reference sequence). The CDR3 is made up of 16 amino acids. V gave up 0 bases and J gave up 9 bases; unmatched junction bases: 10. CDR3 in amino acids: CAWSVPSTSGILEQFF. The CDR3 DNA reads TGTGCCTGGAGTGTTCCCTCGACTAGCGGGATACTTGAGCAGTTCTTC.

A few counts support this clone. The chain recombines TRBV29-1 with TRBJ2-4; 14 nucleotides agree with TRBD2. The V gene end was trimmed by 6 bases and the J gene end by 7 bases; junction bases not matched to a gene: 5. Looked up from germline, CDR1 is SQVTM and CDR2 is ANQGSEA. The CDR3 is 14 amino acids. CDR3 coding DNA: TGCAGCGTCGCCGGGACTAGCGGGAGTAACATTCAGTACTTC. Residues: CSVAGTSGSNIQYF.

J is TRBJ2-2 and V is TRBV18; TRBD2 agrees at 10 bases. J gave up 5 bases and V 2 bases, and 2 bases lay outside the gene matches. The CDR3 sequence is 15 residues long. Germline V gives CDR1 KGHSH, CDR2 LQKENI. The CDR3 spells CASSPSTSGTGELFF. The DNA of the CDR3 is TGTGCCAGCTCACCATCGACTAGCGGGACCGGGGAGCTGTTTTTT.

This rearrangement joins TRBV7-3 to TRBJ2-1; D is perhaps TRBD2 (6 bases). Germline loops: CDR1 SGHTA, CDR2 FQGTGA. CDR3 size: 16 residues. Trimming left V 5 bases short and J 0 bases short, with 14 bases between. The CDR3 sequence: CASSRAGTRSYNEQFF. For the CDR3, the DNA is TGTGCCAGCAGCCGTGCCGGGACTCGCTCCTACAATGAGCAGTTCTTC.

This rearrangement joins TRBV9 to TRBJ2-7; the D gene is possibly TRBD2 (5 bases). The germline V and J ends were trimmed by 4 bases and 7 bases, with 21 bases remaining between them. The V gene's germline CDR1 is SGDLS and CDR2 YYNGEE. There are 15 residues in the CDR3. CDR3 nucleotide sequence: TGTGCCAGCAGCACCCAAGGCGGAACCTCGGGAGAGCAGTACTTC. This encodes CASSTQGGTSGEQYF.

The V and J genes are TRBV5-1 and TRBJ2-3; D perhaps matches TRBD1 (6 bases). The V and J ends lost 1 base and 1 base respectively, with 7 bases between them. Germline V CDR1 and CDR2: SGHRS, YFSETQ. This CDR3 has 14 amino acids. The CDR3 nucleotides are TGCGCCAGCAGCTTGTCAGGGGGCACAGATACGCAGTATTTT. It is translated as CASSLSGGTDTQYF.